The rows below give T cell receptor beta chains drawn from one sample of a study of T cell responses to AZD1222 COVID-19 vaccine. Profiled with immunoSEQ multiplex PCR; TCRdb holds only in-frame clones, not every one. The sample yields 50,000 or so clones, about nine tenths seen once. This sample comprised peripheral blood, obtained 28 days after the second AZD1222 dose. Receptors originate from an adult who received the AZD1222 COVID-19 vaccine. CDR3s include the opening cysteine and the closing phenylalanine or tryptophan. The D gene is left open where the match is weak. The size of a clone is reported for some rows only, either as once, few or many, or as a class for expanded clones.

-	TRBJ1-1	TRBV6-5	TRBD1	TGTGCCAGCAGAAGGGACAGGGGATCCACTGAAGCTTTCTTT	CASRRDRGSTEAFF
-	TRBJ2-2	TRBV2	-	TGTGCCAGCACCCACGAAGTCGCGAACACCGGGGAGCTGTTTTTT	CASTHEVANTGELFF
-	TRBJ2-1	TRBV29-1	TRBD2	TGCAGCGGCGGCAGTAGGCTAGCGGGAGGCCAGAGCTCCTACAATGAGCAGTTCTTC	CSGGSRLAGGQSSYNEQFF
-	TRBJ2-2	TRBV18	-	TGTGCCAGCTCACCCCCGCCGGGAGCCGGGGAGCTGTTTTTT	CASSPPPGAGELFF
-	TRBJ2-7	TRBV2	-	TGTGCCAGCAGTGAAGGACAGTATATAGGCTACGAGCAGTACTTC	CASSEGQYIGYEQYF
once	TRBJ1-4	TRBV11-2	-	TGTGCCAGCAGCTCATCGGGAGGGGGGCTGTTTTTT	CASSSSGGGLFF
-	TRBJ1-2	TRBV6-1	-	TGTGCCAGCAGTGACCCAGATAAGGACTATGGCTACACCTTC	CASSDPDKDYGYTF
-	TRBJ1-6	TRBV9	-	TGTGCCAGCCAAGAGACGGACTCCTATAATTCACCCCTCCACTTT	CASQETDSYNSPLHF
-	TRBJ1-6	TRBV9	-	TGTGCCAGCAGCGTAGCTTGGGGATCACCCCTCCACTTT	CASSVAWGSPLHF
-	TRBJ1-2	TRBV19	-	TGTGCCACCCAGGGGATCTATGGCTACACCTTC	CATQGIYGYTF
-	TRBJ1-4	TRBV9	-	TGTGCCAGCAGCACGAGGGGGACAAGCAATGAAAAACTGTTTTTT	CASSTRGTSNEKLFF
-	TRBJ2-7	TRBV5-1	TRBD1	TGCGCCAGCAGCCAGGACAGGGTTGACGAGCAGTACTTC	CASSQDRVDEQYF
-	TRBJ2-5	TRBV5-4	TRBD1	TGTGCCAGCAGACCTACGCAGGGGGTCTCGGAGACCCAGTACTTC	CASRPTQGVSETQYF
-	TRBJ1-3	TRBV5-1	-	TGCGCCAGCGGAGAAGGGCAGCCCTACTCTGGAAACACCATATATTTT	CASGEGQPYSGNTIYF
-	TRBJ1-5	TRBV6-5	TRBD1	TGTGCCAGCAGTTCAGGGGGAAGGGAGCCCCAGCATTTT	CASSSGGREPQHF
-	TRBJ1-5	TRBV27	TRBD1	TGTGCCAGCAGTTGGGGGACAGGAGGCCTACGGCCCCAGCATTTT	CASSWGTGGLRPQHF
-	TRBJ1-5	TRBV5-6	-	TGTGCCAGCAGCACCGCAGGGTCGTTGAGCAATCAGCCCCAGCATTTT	CASSTAGSLSNQPQHF
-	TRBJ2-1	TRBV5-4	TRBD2	TGTGCCAGCAGCTTGGGACTAGCGGGAGAAAAGTTCTTC	CASSLGLAGEKFF
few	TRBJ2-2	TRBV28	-	TGTGCCAGCAGTCCCCCCGGCAGCAGGGCGGTCCCGAACACCGGGGAGCTGTTTTTT	CASSPPGSRAVPNTGELFF
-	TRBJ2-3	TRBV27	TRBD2	TGTGCCAGCAGTTGGACTAGCGGGACCACAGATACGCAGTATTTT	CASSWTSGTTDTQYF
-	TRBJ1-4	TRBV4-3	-	TGCGCCAGCAGCCCTACGACCTGGGGCTTGGGAAAACTGTTTTTT	CASSPTTWGLGKLFF
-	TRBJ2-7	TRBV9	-	TGTGCCAGCAGCATCCGGGACTCAGACCTTACGCAGTACTTC	CASSIRDSDLTQYF
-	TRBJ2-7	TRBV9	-	TGTGCCAGCAGCGTAGGCTTTGGGTCCTACGAGCAGTACTTC	CASSVGFGSYEQYF
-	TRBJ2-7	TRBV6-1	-	TGTGCCAGCAGTGACGGGACTCCGAGCTCCTACGAGCAGTACTTC	CASSDGTPSSYEQYF
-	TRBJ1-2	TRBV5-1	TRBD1	TGCGCCAGCAGCTGGACAGGCGACTATGGCTACACCTTC	CASSWTGDYGYTF
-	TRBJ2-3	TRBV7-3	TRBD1	TGTGCCAGCAGCTTGCTACAGGGGGGCACCACAGATACGCAGTATTTT	CASSLLQGGTTDTQYF
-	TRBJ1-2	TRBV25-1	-	TGTGCCAGCAGACAGGGAGGCTATGGCTACACCTTC	CASRQGGYGYTF
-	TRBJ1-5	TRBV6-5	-	TGTGCCAGCAGTTCCAGCTTCCTTAGCAATCAGCCCCAGCATTTT	CASSSSFLSNQPQHF
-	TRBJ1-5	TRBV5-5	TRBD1	TGTGCCAGCAGTTGGGACAGAAGCAATCAGCCCCAGCATTTT	CASSWDRSNQPQHF
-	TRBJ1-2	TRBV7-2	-	TGTGCCAGCAGCGAAGCGGGGGGAAGCCCCGTGGGGGGGACCTTC	CASSEAGGSPVGGTF
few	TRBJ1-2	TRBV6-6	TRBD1	TGTGCCAGCAGTCGTTACCGGGACAGACTCGCCCCAGGAAGGGGCTACACCTTC	CASSRYRDRLAPGRGYTF
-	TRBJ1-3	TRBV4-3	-	TGCGCCAGCAGCCAAGACGGGGTTGGGGGGTCCGGAAACACCATATATTTT	CASSQDGVGGSGNTIYF
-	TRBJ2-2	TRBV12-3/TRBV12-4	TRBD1	TGTGCCAACACAGGGGTTACCGGGGAGCTGTTTTTT	CANTGVTGELFF
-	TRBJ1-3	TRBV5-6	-	TGTGCCAGCAGCTTTTGGGACGAAATGTCTGGAAACACCATATATTTT	CASSFWDEMSGNTIYF
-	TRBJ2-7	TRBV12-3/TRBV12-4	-	TGTGCCAGCAGTTTTAGGGGGGTGCCCTCGCAGTACTTC	CASSFRGVPSQYF
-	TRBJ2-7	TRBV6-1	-	TGTGCCAGCAGTGACCGGGACGGTGCCTACGAGCAGTACTTC	CASSDRDGAYEQYF
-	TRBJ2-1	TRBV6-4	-	TGTGCCAGCCGAGCGGCCCCGAACAATGAGCAGTTCTTC	CASRAAPNNEQFF
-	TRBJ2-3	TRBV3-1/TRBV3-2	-	TGTGCCAGCAGCCCCGACTATCCAGATACGCAGTATTTT	CASSPDYPDTQYF
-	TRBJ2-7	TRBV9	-	TGTGCCAGCAGCGGCGGACAGTCCTACTACGAGCAGTACTTC	CASSGGQSYYEQYF